The 19 T cell receptor beta chains given below trace back to one sample, sequenced in a study of identical twins. TCRdb reprocessed the 5' RACE reads with MiXCR, giving one entry per CDR3 protein. The table records 550,000 to 700,000 distinct CDR3 sequences, 21% of them present only once. Another study also made use of these data, one on T cells expressing NK-cell markers.

The sequencing sample was made of PBMCs. These receptor sequences come from a woman between 18 and 30 years old in good health.

V gene TRBV6-5 combines with J gene TRBJ1-4, with no clear D. V lost 5 bases and J lost 0, with 13 bases in between. Germline lookup yields CDR1 MNHEY and CDR2 SVGAGI. The CDR3 length is 16 residues. CDR3 sequence reads: CASSTRRSATNEKLFF. In DNA, the CDR3 is TGTGCCAGCAGTACCCGACGGTCCGCAACTAATGAAAAACTGTTTTTT.

The chain uses TRBV20-1 and TRBJ2-3; D tentatively reads TRBD1 or TRBD2 (6 bases each). The CDR3 extends over 13 amino acids. V lost 3 bases, J lost 3 bases, and 10 bases lay in between. Germline V lookup: CDR1 DFQATT, CDR2 SNEGSKA (reference sequence). The CDR3 loop reads CSASGGLTDTQYF. In nucleotides, the CDR3 is TGCAGTGCTAGCGGGGGCCTGACAGATACGCAGTATTTT.

Only a few counts were recorded for this clonotype. The V gene is TRBV10-2, the J gene TRBJ1-4, with a tentative D call TRBD1 (5 bases). The CDR3 length is 11 residues. CDR1 is WSHSY, CDR2 SAAADI, per germline. V was shortened by 3 bases and J by 11 bases, with 7 bases between the two germline ends. The CDR3 loop reads CASSEPGKLFF. The CDR3 DNA reads TGCGCCAGCAGTGAACCAGGGAAACTGTTTTTT.

This clonotype was counted a few times. The gene calls are TRBV5-1 and TRBJ2-1; TRBD2 matches 14 bases. Germline V lookup: CDR1 SGHRS, CDR2 YFSETQ. CDR3 length: 18 amino acids. Trimming took 4 bases from V and 9 from J; bases not matched to a gene: 15. CDR3 protein: CASSRGLAGGLYRGEQFF. The CDR3, as DNA: TGCGCCAGCAGCCGCGGACTAGCGGGAGGCCTTTATCGGGGTGAGCAGTTCTTC.

This clonotype has ten or more counts. This sequence joins TRBV20-1 and TRBJ2-7, with 7 positions matching TRBD2. Germline loops: CDR1 DFQATT, CDR2 SNEGSKA (reference sequence). This CDR3 contains 15 residues. V gave up 0 bases and J gave up 2 bases; unmatched junction bases: 7. CDR3 coding DNA: TGCAGTGCTAGAGATATGGTAGCGGGTGCCTACGAGCAGTACTTC. Its translation: CSARDMVAGAYEQYF.

This clonotype appeared many times. The CDR3 DNA is TGTGCCAGCAGCCTGATGGCTTATCAGCCCCAGCATTTT. Encoded protein: CASSLMAYQPQHF. The genes are TRBV12-3 or TRBV12-4 and TRBJ1-5; no reliable D call. The CDR3 extends over 13 amino acids. The V and J ends lost 6 bases and 5 bases respectively, with 11 bases between them.

V usage is TRBV6-1 and J usage is TRBJ1-1; a possible D gene is TRBD1 (5 bases). Germline V gene lookup returns CDR1 MNHNS and CDR2 SASEGT. The CDR3 is 9 amino acids. Deletions cut 11 bases from V and 6 bases from J, with 7 bases between. Written as DNA, the CDR3 is TGTGCCGGAGGGGCTGAAGCTTTCTTT. Its protein product is CAGGAEAFF.

In its sample, this clonotype was seen a few times. The chain combines TRBV20-1 with TRBJ2-7; no reliable D call. The CDR3 runs 11 residues. V lost 3 bases and J 7 bases, leaving 10 bases between the germline ends. Germline lookup yields CDR1 DFQATT and CDR2 SNEGSKA (reference sequence). CDR3 DNA sequence: TGCAGTGCTAGTTGGAGTAATGAGCAGTACTTC. It is translated as CSASWSNEQYF.

This clonotype was seen a few times. This chain connects TRBV29-1 to TRBJ2-7; TRBD1 agrees at 7 bases. The V gene end was trimmed by 4 bases and the J gene end by 2 bases; junction bases not matched to a gene: 14. The CDR3 is 16 amino acids. Looked up from germline, CDR1 is SQVTM and CDR2 is ANQGSEA. CDR3 nucleotide sequence: TGCAGCGTTGGTGTTGAGTGGGACAGCTTCACCTACGAGCAGTACTTC. Protein product: CSVGVEWDSFTYEQYF.

This clonotype has only one observation. The rearrangement joins TRBV3-1 to TRBJ2-1, with D possibly being TRBD1 (6 bases). V lost 4 bases and J 10 bases, leaving 23 bases between the germline ends. Germline V CDR1 and CDR2: LGHDT, YNNKEL (reference sequence). The length of the CDR3 is 16 residues. CDR3 nucleotides: TGTGCCAGCAGCCCGAACCCCGGGACCCTACAGGGAGAGCAGTTCTTC. It codes for CASSPNPGTLQGEQFF.

This clonotype was counted a few times. At one end, the junction sequence differs from germline, possibly due to a read error. The chain is built from TRBV6-2 or TRBV6-3 and TRBJ2-4, with TRBD2 as a possible D gene (5 bases). The CDR3 contains 11 residues. CDR1 MNHEY and CDR2 SVGEGT come from the germline V gene. The CDR3 nucleotides read TGTGCCAGCAGTTACGGGCCAGCGGCAACCTTC. It is translated as CASSYGPAATF.

In this sample, this clonotype turned up many times. This chain uses TRBV14 with TRBJ1-1; D unclear. Trimming took 0 bases from V and 3 from J, leaving 8 bases between them. Germline V CDR1 and CDR2: SGHDN, FVKESK. The CDR3 totals 14 residues. The CDR3 here is CASSQDIRYTEAFF. The CDR3 DNA reads TGTGCCAGCAGCCAAGACATCCGGTACACTGAAGCTTTCTTT.

This clonotype was detected ten times or more. The V and J genes are TRBV7-6 and TRBJ2-1, with D tentatively TRBD2 (6 bases). CDR1 and CDR2 (germline): SGHVS, FNYEAQ. The CDR3 extends over 14 amino acids. The V gene lost 2 bases and the J gene lost 8 bases, with 13 bases spanning the gap. The CDR3 coding sequence is TGTGCCAGCAGCTTATTGACTGCGGGGTATGAGCAGTTCTTC. It codes for CASSLLTAGYEQFF.

This chain joins TRBV4-1 and TRBJ2-3; a weak D match, TRBD2 (7 bases). Trimming stripped 1 base from V and 4 bases from J, with 9 bases between. The CDR3 has 14 residues. CDR1 MGHRA and CDR2 YSYEKL come from the germline V gene. The CDR3 here is CASSQGGGPDTQYF. The CDR3 DNA reads TGCGCCAGCAGCCAAGGGGGGGGCCCAGATACGCAGTATTTT.

The rearrangement links TRBV12-3 or TRBV12-4 to TRBJ2-2; TRBD1 matches at 8 bases. The junction had 9 bases not matched to a gene; V was cut back by 5 bases and J by 4 bases. This CDR3 spans 16 amino acids. The CDR3 nucleotides are TGTGCCAGCAGTCCCCCACGGACAGGGCTCACCGGGGAGCTGTTTTTT. It codes for CASSPPRTGLTGELFF.

The chain recombines TRBV5-5 with TRBJ2-3; possibly TRBD1 for D (6 bases). Germline loops: CDR1 SGHKS, CDR2 YYEKEE (reference sequence). This CDR3 region has 13 residues. V was shortened by 7 bases and J by 4 bases, with 13 bases between the two germline ends. The CDR3 DNA sequence: TGTGCCAGCTATCACAGGGATCCAGATACGCAGTATTTT. Encoded protein: CASYHRDPDTQYF.

This chain's CDR3 is CASLTSGRNEQFF. The CDR3 DNA sequence: TGTGCCAGTCTAACTAGCGGAAGGAATGAGCAGTTCTTC. V is TRBV2 and J is TRBJ2-1; 8 nucleotides align to TRBD2. The V and J ends lost 9 bases and 7 bases, in that order; junction bases with no gene match: 8. There are 13 residues in the CDR3. Per the germline V gene, CDR1 is SNHLY and CDR2 is FYNNEI. The full variable domain, its missing parts supplied by reference TRBV2 and TRBJ2-1, is EPEVTQTPSHQVTQMGQEVILRCVPISNHLYFYWYRQILGQKVEFLVSFYNNEISEKSEIFDDQFSVERPDGSNFTLKIRSTKLEDSAMYFCASLTSGRNEQFFGPGTRLTVL.

The V call is TRBV18, the J call TRBJ2-3, with 10 nucleotides matching TRBD1. CDR3 size: 14 residues. CDR1 and CDR2 from the germline V gene are KGHSH and LQKENI. J lost 6 bases, V lost 6 bases, and 6 bases had no gene match. The CDR3 is CASSPGQGHDTQYF. The CDR3 DNA follows: TGTGCCAGCTCGCCGGGACAGGGGCATGATACGCAGTATTTT.

The chain uses TRBV20-1 and TRBJ2-3; possible D gene TRBD2, 6 bases. CDR3 length: 14 amino acids. Germline CDR1 reads DFQATT; CDR2 reads SNEGSKA (reference sequence). The CDR3 region is CSPGAGFSTDTQYF. The CDR3 DNA sequence: TGCAGCCCCGGAGCGGGTTTTAGCACAGATACGCAGTATTTT.